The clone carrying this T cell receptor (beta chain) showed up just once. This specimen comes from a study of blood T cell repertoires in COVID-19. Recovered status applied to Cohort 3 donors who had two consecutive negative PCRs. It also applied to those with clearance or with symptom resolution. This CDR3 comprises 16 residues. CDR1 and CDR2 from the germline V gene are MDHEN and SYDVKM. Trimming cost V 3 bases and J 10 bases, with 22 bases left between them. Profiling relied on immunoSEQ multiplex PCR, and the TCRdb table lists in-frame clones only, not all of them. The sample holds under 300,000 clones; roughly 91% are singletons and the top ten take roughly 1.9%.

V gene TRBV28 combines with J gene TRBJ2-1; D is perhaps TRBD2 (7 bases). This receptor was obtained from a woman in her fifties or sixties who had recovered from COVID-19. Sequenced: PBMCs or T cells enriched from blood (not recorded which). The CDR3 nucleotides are TGTGCCAGCAGTTTGGGAGGTTGGGAGGGGGGAACGGAGCAGTTCTTC. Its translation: CASSLGGWEGGTEQFF.